The 32 T cell receptor beta chains below all came from one sample that was sequenced in a study of response to subunit inactivated influenza vaccine. A single record per CDR3 protein comes from TCRdb applying MiXCR to the RT-PCR reads. This sample yields 800,000 or so distinct CDR3 sequences, of which roughly 20% are seen a single time; roughly 10% belongs to the top ten. The sample was PBMCs from blood, taken less than 6 days after vaccination. These receptors came from a man between 50 and 59 years old who received an inactivated influenza vaccine.

The V gene is TRBV6-1, the J gene TRBJ2-7, with 8 bases aligning to TRBD1. Looked up from germline, CDR1 is MNHNS and CDR2 is SASEGT. V lost 5 bases, J lost 7 bases, and 10 bases stayed unmatched. The CDR3 length is 14 residues. The CDR3 DNA sequence: TGTGCCAGCAGTCCTGGACAGGGCGGAATGGAGCAGTACTTC. It yields the protein CASSPGQGGMEQYF.

In its sample, this clonotype was seen a few times. The J gene is TRBJ1-3, the V gene TRBV28; 7 positions agree with TRBD1. CDR3 length: 15 amino acids. V was clipped by 8 bases and J by 3 bases; unmatched bases: 10. Germline V lookup: CDR1 MDHEN, CDR2 SYDVKM. The CDR3 sequence is CASGGGTESGNTIYF. CDR3 DNA: TGTGCCAGCGGGGGGGGGACAGAGAGTGGAAACACCATATATTTT.

This clonotype was found once. CDR3 in DNA: TGCAGCGTTGAAGGGGGCGGGGGGATCTACGAGCAGTACTTC. Residues: CSVEGGGGIYEQYF. This chain connects TRBV29-1 to TRBJ2-7, with 8 bases identical to TRBD2. This CDR3 contains 14 residues. Germline V lookup: CDR1 SQVTM, CDR2 ANQGSEA. The V gene end was trimmed by 1 base and the J gene end by 3 bases; junction bases not matched to a gene: 5.

J is TRBJ2-2 and V is TRBV6-5; D remains ambiguous. With 1 base removed from V and 3 bases from J, the gap between germline ends came to 15 bases. CDR3 length: 17 residues. Germline V gene lookup returns CDR1 MNHEY and CDR2 SVGAGI. For the CDR3, the DNA is TGTGCCAGCAGTTACTACCCACTCTACCAGGACACCGGGGAGCTGTTTTTT. Residues: CASSYYPLYQDTGELFF.

This rearrangement joins TRBV29-1 to TRBJ1-2; D perhaps matches TRBD1 (5 bases). Germline CDR1 and CDR2: SQVTM and ANQGSEA. This CDR3 is 13 amino acids long. V dropped 6 bases and J dropped 4 bases, with 15 bases sitting between them. The CDR3 coding sequence is TGCAGCGTCTCTAGGGGAAGGGCCTATGGCTACACCTTC. Amino acid sequence: CSVSRGRAYGYTF.

This chain links TRBV29-1 with TRBJ2-3; D unclear. Trimming removed 5 bases at V and 6 bases at J, with 15 bases between. The germline V gene encodes CDR1 SQVTM and CDR2 ANQGSEA. CDR3 length: 13 amino acids. CDR3 sequence: CSVTRPSRDTQYF. CDR3 sequence (DNA): TGCAGCGTTACCAGGCCCAGCCGCGATACGCAGTATTTT.

This rearrangement joins TRBV7-9 to TRBJ1-1; D remains ambiguous. Trimming left V 5 bases short and J 6 bases short, with 16 bases between. Germline V lookup: CDR1 SEHNR, CDR2 FQNEAQ (reference sequence). The CDR3 length is 14 residues. The CDR3 reads CASSPAGGVAEAFF. DNA of the CDR3: TGTGCCAGCAGCCCCGCGGGAGGAGTCGCTGAAGCTTTCTTT.

The CDR3 region has the DNA TGTGCCAGCAGTTCCGGGGAGCTAAACACCGGGGAGCTGTTTTTT. Translated: CASSSGELNTGELFF. The V and J genes are TRBV12-3 or TRBV12-4 and TRBJ2-2, with D maybe TRBD2 (5 bases). V shed 4 bases and J shed 2 bases, with 11 bases lying between them. The CDR3 sequence is 15 residues long.

The J gene is TRBJ1-4, the V gene TRBV5-1; the D gene is possibly TRBD1 (6 bases). V was shortened by 4 bases and J by 8 bases, with 18 bases between the two germline ends. CDR3 length: 15 residues. Germline loops: CDR1 SGHRS, CDR2 YFSETQ. CDR3 amino acids: CASSAAAGAGEKLFF. In nucleotides, the CDR3 is TGCGCCAGCAGCGCGGCGGCAGGGGCTGGGGAAAAACTGTTTTTT. The variable domain in full, with the rest retrieved from reference TRBV5-1 and TRBJ1-4, is KAGVTQTPRYLIKTRGQQVTLSCSPISGHRSVSWYQQTPGQGLQFLFEYFSETQRNKGNFPGRFSGRQFSNSRSEMNVSTLELGDSALYLCASSAAAGAGEKLFFGSGTQLSVL.

This clonotype turned up a few times. This rearrangement joins TRBV24-1 to TRBJ1-1; tentative D call: TRBD1 (6 bases). Trimming left V 2 bases short and J 5 bases short, with 11 bases between. This CDR3 has 14 amino acids. The germline V gene has CDR1 KGHDR and CDR2 SFDVKD. CDR3 nucleotides: TGTGCCACCAGTGATTCTTTCAGGGGAACTGAAGCTTTCTTT. Translated, it gives CATSDSFRGTEAFF.

The chain uses TRBV5-6 and TRBJ2-3, with D possibly TRBD2 on 5 matching bases. V was pared by 7 bases and J by 5 bases, with 14 bases between. The germline gives CDR1 SGHDT, CDR2 YYEEEE. This CDR3 is 13 amino acids long. In DNA form, the CDR3 reads TGTGCCAGCGGACCTGACCGGGGAGATACGCAGTATTTT. Translating it yields CASGPDRGDTQYF.

In its sample, this clonotype was seen a few times. Here the CDR3 DNA reads TGCGCCAGCAGCTTGGGGGAGACCACAGATACGCAGTATTTT. Encoded protein: CASSLGETTDTQYF. The rearrangement uses TRBV5-1 and TRBJ2-3, with TRBD2 as a possible D gene (5 bases). Germline CDR1 SGHRS, CDR2 YFSETQ. The CDR3 contains 14 residues. V shed 0 bases and J shed 2 bases, with 7 bases lying between them.

This clonotype was recorded a few times. This sequence joins TRBV5-1 and TRBJ2-5; tentatively, D is TRBD1 or TRBD2 (5 bases each). Looked up from germline, CDR1 is SGHRS and CDR2 is YFSETQ. The length of the CDR3 is 15 residues. V shed 4 bases and J shed 4 bases, with 17 bases lying between them. Here the CDR3 DNA reads TGCGCCAGCAGCCGCACGGGACGAGAAAGAGAGACCCAGTACTTC. This codes for CASSRTGRERETQYF.

V usage is TRBV6-1 and J usage is TRBJ2-3; 10 bases align to TRBD1. V lost 6 bases, J lost 8 bases, and 11 bases stayed unmatched. The CDR3 loop spans 15 amino acids. In germline, CDR1 is MNHNS, CDR2 SASEGT. DNA for the CDR3: TGTGCCAGCAGGCCGCCTCTGACAGGGGGCGGTACGCAGTATTTT. Protein: CASRPPLTGGGTQYF.

This chain joins TRBV20-1 and TRBJ2-2; 10 bases match TRBD2. The CDR3 is 15 amino acids. CDR1 and CDR2 from the germline V gene are DFQATT and SNEGSKA (reference sequence). J was trimmed by 8 bases and V by 3 bases; bases with no gene match: 9. The CDR3 DNA follows: TGCAGTGCTAGTTCTACTAGCGGGACTGCTGGGGAGCTGTTTTTT. Amino acids: CSASSTSGTAGELFF.

This clonotype was seen only a few times. V gene TRBV4-3 combines with J gene TRBJ1-2; unclear D gene. This CDR3 is 17 amino acids long. Germline CDR1 and CDR2: LGHNA and YSLEER. Trimming shortened V by 0 bases and J by 5 bases, and 19 bases separated the two germline ends. In DNA, the CDR3 is TGCGCCAGCAGCCAAGATGTAGGGCCCCGGTCTTATTATGGCTACACCTTC. Protein sequence: CASSQDVGPRSYYGYTF.

This clonotype appeared many times. The chain uses TRBV6-2 or TRBV6-3 and TRBJ2-4; 7 bases agree with TRBD2. Germline V gene lookup returns CDR1 MNHEY and CDR2 SVGEGT. The V segment lost 2 bases and the J segment 6 bases; nucleotides outside the gene matches: 16. This CDR3 comprises 18 residues. Here the CDR3 reads CASSYLRIASGNLNIQYF. As DNA, the CDR3 is TGTGCCAGCAGTTACCTTCGTATTGCTAGCGGAAACCTAAACATTCAGTACTTC.

This clonotype was counted only a few times. This chain uses TRBV5-6 with TRBJ2-2; no clear D. Germline V CDR1 and CDR2: SGHDT, YYEEEE. V dropped 4 bases and J dropped 6 bases, with 7 bases sitting between them. The CDR3 loop spans 12 amino acids. The CDR3 region is CASSHGAGELFF. Here the CDR3 DNA reads TGTGCCAGCAGCCATGGTGCCGGGGAGCTGTTTTTT.

This clonotype was found a few times. V usage is TRBV20-1 and J usage is TRBJ1-6; the D is unclear. Germline V gene lookup returns CDR1 DFQATT and CDR2 SNEGSKA (reference sequence). The CDR3 contains 15 residues. V dropped 0 bases and J dropped 8 bases, with 14 bases sitting between them. CDR3 DNA sequence: TGCAGTGCTAGAGATGGAGAGCAGTTATATTCACCCCTCCACTTT. Translation gives CSARDGEQLYSPLHF.

The chain carries TRBV9 and TRBJ2-1, with 7 bases matching TRBD2. CDR3 length equals 17 residues. Germline lookup yields CDR1 SGDLS and CDR2 YYNGEE. The V and J ends lost 0 bases and 3 bases, in that order; junction bases with no gene match: 9. CDR3 nucleotide sequence: TGTGCCAGCAGCGTAGGGATCCGCGGGAGCGGCTACAATGAGCAGTTCTTC. Amino acid sequence: CASSVGIRGSGYNEQFF.

J is TRBJ2-3 and V is TRBV12-3 or TRBV12-4; 8 bases agree with TRBD2. V gave up 9 bases and J gave up 4 bases; unmatched junction bases: 12. The CDR3 loop spans 15 amino acids. DNA of the CDR3: TGTGCCAGTACCCCCGGCGGGGGGCTCTCAGATACGCAGTATTTT. Its translation is CASTPGGGLSDTQYF.

The V call is TRBV5-1, the J call TRBJ2-5, with D possibly called TRBD1 or TRBD2 (6 bases each). Germline V lookup: CDR1 SGHRS, CDR2 YFSETQ. V gave up 4 bases and J gave up 2 bases, with 15 bases separating them. This CDR3 is built from 15 residues. CDR3 sequence (DNA): TGCGCCAGCAGCACGTACCGGGGGCTGCAAGAGACCCAGTACTTC. It is translated as CASSTYRGLQETQYF.

V is TRBV15 and J is TRBJ2-7; 10 bases line up with TRBD2. V shed 1 base and J 3 bases; nucleotides not matched to a gene: 9. Germline V gene data show CDR1 as LNHNV and CDR2 as YYDKDF (reference sequence). The CDR3 has 17 residues. The CDR3 bases are TGTGCCACCAGCAGAGGAATAGCGGGAGGACCATTCTACGAGCAGTACTTC. Its translation: CATSRGIAGGPFYEQYF.

This clonotype was observed a few times. The chain couples TRBV28 to TRBJ2-7; 7 nucleotides align to TRBD1. The CDR3 consists of 14 residues. CDR1 MDHEN and CDR2 SYDVKM come from the germline V gene. J gave up 1 base and V 9 bases, and 9 bases lay outside the gene matches. CDR3 nucleotide sequence: TGTGCCAGTACAACAGGGGAAGGGTCCTACGAGCAGTACTTC. Residues: CASTTGEGSYEQYF.

V usage is TRBV10-3 and J usage is TRBJ2-1; 8 nucleotides align to TRBD2. The J segment lost 5 bases and the V segment lost 6 bases, leaving 6 bases of the junction unmatched. Per germline, CDR1 ENHRY and CDR2 SYGVKD. This CDR3 is built from 14 residues. The CDR3 DNA is TGTGCCATCAGAGCAGCGGGAGAGAACAATGAGCAGTTCTTC. The encoded protein is CAIRAAGENNEQFF.

This clonotype was counted once. The genes are TRBV9 and TRBJ2-4; D could derive from TRBD1 or TRBD2 (5 bases each). The CDR3 sequence is 15 residues long. The germline V gene encodes CDR1 SGDLS and CDR2 YYNGEE. The V end lost 4 bases, the J end lost 4 bases, and 15 bases lay between the germline ends. CDR3 in DNA: TGTGCCAGCAGCCCAAACCGGGACCCAAAAAACATTCAGTACTTC. Translated, it gives CASSPNRDPKNIQYF. The variable domain in full, with the rest retrieved from reference TRBV9 and TRBJ2-4, is DSGVTQTPKHLITATGQRVTLRCSPRSGDLSVYWYQQSLDQGLQFLIQYYNGEERAKGNILERFSAQQFPDLHSELNLSSLELGDSALYFCASSPNRDPKNIQYFGAGTRLSVL.

The V and J genes are TRBV5-1 and TRBJ2-2; the match to TRBD2 covers 11 bases. Germline CDR1 is SGHRS and CDR2 is YFSETQ. V lost 4 bases to trimming and J lost 6 bases; unmatched junction nucleotides: 8. The CDR3 contains 16 residues. CDR3 nucleotide sequence: TGCGCCAGCAGCCCCAGACTAGCGGGGACTGCCGGGGAGCTGTTTTTT. Encoded protein: CASSPRLAGTAGELFF.

This clonotype was picked up a small number of times. The gene calls are TRBV4-3 and TRBJ2-1; D not certain. From germline, CDR1 is LGHNA and CDR2 YSLEER. This CDR3 has 17 amino acids. V lost 0 bases, J lost 0 bases, and 12 bases lay in between. The CDR3 DNA sequence: TGCGCCAGCAGCCAAGATTGGTATCCGAGCTCCTACAATGAGCAGTTCTTC. This translates into CASSQDWYPSSYNEQFF.

This clonotype was seen a few times. In nucleotides, the CDR3 is TGTGCCAGCAGCTTAGTCGGGCAGGTTACCTACGAGCAGTACTTC. Translation: CASSLVGQVTYEQYF. The V and J genes are TRBV7-2 and TRBJ2-7; D call uncertain. The CDR3 covers 15 residues. Germline CDR1 and CDR2: SGHTA and FQGNSA. The V end lost 1 base, the J end lost 2 bases, and 12 bases lay between the germline ends.

A few counts support this clonotype. The gene calls are TRBV4-3 and TRBJ2-4, with a weak D call TRBD1 (6 bases). Germline V CDR1 and CDR2: LGHNA, YSLEER. V dropped 5 bases and J dropped 6 bases, with 20 bases sitting between them. The CDR3 loop spans 16 amino acids. The CDR3 DNA reads TGCGCCAGCAGCGGGGGTGGGCAGGGGCGAGGAAACATTCAGTACTTC. Its translation: CASSGGGQGRGNIQYF.

This clonotype has more than one count but fewer than ten. The gene calls are TRBV5-1 and TRBJ2-7; 7 nucleotides align to TRBD1. Germline loops: CDR1 SGHRS, CDR2 YFSETQ. There are 15 residues in the CDR3. The trim removed 4 bases at V and 4 bases at J, leaving 11 bases unmatched. The CDR3 loop reads CASSEGQQSLYEQYF. Written as DNA, the CDR3 is TGCGCCAGCAGCGAGGGACAGCAATCCCTTTACGAGCAGTACTTC. Variable domain in full (rest from reference TRBV5-1 and TRBJ2-7): KAGVTQTPRYLIKTRGQQVTLSCSPISGHRSVSWYQQTPGQGLQFLFEYFSETQRNKGNFPGRFSGRQFSNSRSEMNVSTLELGDSALYLCASSEGQQSLYEQYFGPGTRLTVT.

V usage is TRBV20-1 and J usage is TRBJ1-2, with 7 bases aligning to TRBD1. V trimming: 3 bases; J trimming: 7 bases; junction bases outside the gene matches: 8. This CDR3 is 13 amino acids long. Germline loops: CDR1 DFQATT, CDR2 SNEGSKA (reference sequence). The CDR3 loop reads CSARNAGGPGYTF. The CDR3 nucleotides are TGCAGTGCTAGGAACGCAGGGGGGCCTGGCTACACCTTC.